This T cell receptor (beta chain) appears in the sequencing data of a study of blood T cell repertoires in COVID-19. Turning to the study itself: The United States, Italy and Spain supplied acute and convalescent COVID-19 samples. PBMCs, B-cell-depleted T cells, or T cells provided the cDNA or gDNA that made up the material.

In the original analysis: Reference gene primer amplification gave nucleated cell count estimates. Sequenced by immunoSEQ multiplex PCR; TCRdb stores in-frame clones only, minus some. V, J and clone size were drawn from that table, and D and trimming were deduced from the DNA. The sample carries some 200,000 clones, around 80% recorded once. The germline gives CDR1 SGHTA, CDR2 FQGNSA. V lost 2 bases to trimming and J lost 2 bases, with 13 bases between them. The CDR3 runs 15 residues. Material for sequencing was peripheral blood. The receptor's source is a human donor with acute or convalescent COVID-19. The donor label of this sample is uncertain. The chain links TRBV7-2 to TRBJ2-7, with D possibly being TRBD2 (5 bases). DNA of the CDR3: TGTGCCAGCAGCTTACAGGACGGAGGCGCCTACGAGCAGTACTTC. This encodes CASSLQDGGAYEQYF.